The 9 T cell receptor beta chains below come from one sample, sequenced in a study of early T cells in non-severe SARS-CoV-2 infection. MiXCR, applied by TCRdb to the 5' RACE reads, yields one record per CDR3 protein. The sample has more than 65,000 distinct CDR3 sequences; about 14% are singletons. Sequencing used whole blood, obtained at baseline. The receptors were gathered from an adult who was a healthcare worker with PCR-confirmed SARS-CoV-2 infection or an uninfected control (not recorded which).

There are a few counts of this clonotype. The chain has TRBV6-1 and TRBJ1-3; perhaps TRBD1 as D (5 bases). Per the germline V gene, CDR1 is MNHNS and CDR2 is SASEGT. The V gene lost 7 bases and the J gene lost 0 bases, with 16 bases spanning the gap. This CDR3 has 16 residues. In DNA, the CDR3 is TGTGCCAGCACCGGCGGGGCCTCTTACTCTGGAAACACCATATATTTT. This gives the protein CASTGGASYSGNTIYF.

The rearrangement joins TRBV7-9 to TRBJ2-5; tentatively, D is TRBD1 (6 bases). The germline CDR1 and CDR2 sequences are SEHNR and FQNEAQ (reference sequence). CDR3 length equals 14 residues. The V gene lost 5 bases and the J gene lost 5 bases, with 15 bases spanning the gap. For the CDR3, the DNA is TGTGCCAGCAGCCCCCGACAGGATCGGGAGACCCAGTACTTC. Translation gives CASSPRQDRETQYF.

There are many counts of this clonotype. The chain combines TRBV7-9 with TRBJ2-3; D is ambiguous. V gave up 5 bases and J gave up 2 bases, with 8 bases separating them. CDR3 size: 13 residues. Germline CDR1 reads SEHNR; CDR2 reads FQNEAQ (reference sequence). DNA of the CDR3: TGTGCCAGCAGCCTAGATTTCACAGATACGCAGTATTTT. Translating gives CASSLDFTDTQYF.

CDR3 loop: CASPTGGDGLYEQYF. The CDR3 bases are TGTGCCAGCCCCACGGGGGGGGACGGACTCTACGAGCAGTACTTC. This rearrangement joins TRBV12-3 or TRBV12-4 to TRBJ2-7; 8 nucleotides line up with TRBD2. The CDR3 length is 15 residues. V trimming: 8 bases; J trimming: 3 bases; junction bases outside the gene matches: 12.

V usage is TRBV10-3 and J usage is TRBJ2-3; 9 nucleotides align to TRBD2. The germline gives CDR1 ENHRY, CDR2 SYGVKD. The CDR3 sequence is 16 residues long. The trim removed 0 bases at V and 1 base at J, leaving 2 bases unmatched. The CDR3 DNA is TGTGCCATCAGTGAGTCGGAGCGGGAGGGCACAGATACGCAGTATTTT. Residues: CAISESEREGTDTQYF.

The sample holds many counts of this clonotype. The chain employs TRBV15 and TRBJ2-1, with 7 positions matching TRBD2. Germline values: CDR1 LNHNV, CDR2 YYDKDF (reference sequence). V was pared by 0 bases and J by 6 bases, with 5 bases of the junction left unmatched. This CDR3 has 15 amino acids. CDR3 sequence (DNA): TGTGCCACCAGCAGAGACCCGGGAGGTGTCAATGAGCAGTTCTTC. Its protein is CATSRDPGGVNEQFF.

This rearrangement joins TRBV4-1 to TRBJ2-1, with a tentative D call TRBD2 (6 bases). Per the germline V gene, CDR1 is MGHRA and CDR2 is YSYEKL. Deletions cut 0 bases from V and 7 bases from J, with 13 bases between. There are 15 residues in the CDR3. Here the CDR3 reads CASSQEETRRNEQFF. CDR3 DNA: TGCGCCAGCAGCCAAGAGGAGACTAGGAGGAATGAGCAGTTCTTC.

The V and J genes are TRBV6-1 and TRBJ1-5, with 8 bases fitting TRBD1. The CDR3 contains 16 residues. V shed 4 bases, J shed 2 bases, and the junction held 7 bases outside the gene matches. Looked up from germline, CDR1 is MNHNS and CDR2 is SASEGT. DNA of the CDR3: TGTGCCAGCAGTGCTTCGACAGGGGAGGGCAATCAGCCCCAGCATTTT. Protein product: CASSASTGEGNQPQHF.

This clonotype was counted between two and nine times. The chain carries TRBV28 and TRBJ2-6; weak D call: TRBD1 (6 bases). This CDR3 has 16 amino acids. Per germline, CDR1 MDHEN and CDR2 SYDVKM. V lost 6 bases and J 0 bases, leaving 12 bases between the germline ends. CDR3 coding DNA: TGTGCCAGCAGATCCGGACAGCGCTCTGGGGCCAACGTCCTGACTTTC. It yields the protein CASRSGQRSGANVLTF.